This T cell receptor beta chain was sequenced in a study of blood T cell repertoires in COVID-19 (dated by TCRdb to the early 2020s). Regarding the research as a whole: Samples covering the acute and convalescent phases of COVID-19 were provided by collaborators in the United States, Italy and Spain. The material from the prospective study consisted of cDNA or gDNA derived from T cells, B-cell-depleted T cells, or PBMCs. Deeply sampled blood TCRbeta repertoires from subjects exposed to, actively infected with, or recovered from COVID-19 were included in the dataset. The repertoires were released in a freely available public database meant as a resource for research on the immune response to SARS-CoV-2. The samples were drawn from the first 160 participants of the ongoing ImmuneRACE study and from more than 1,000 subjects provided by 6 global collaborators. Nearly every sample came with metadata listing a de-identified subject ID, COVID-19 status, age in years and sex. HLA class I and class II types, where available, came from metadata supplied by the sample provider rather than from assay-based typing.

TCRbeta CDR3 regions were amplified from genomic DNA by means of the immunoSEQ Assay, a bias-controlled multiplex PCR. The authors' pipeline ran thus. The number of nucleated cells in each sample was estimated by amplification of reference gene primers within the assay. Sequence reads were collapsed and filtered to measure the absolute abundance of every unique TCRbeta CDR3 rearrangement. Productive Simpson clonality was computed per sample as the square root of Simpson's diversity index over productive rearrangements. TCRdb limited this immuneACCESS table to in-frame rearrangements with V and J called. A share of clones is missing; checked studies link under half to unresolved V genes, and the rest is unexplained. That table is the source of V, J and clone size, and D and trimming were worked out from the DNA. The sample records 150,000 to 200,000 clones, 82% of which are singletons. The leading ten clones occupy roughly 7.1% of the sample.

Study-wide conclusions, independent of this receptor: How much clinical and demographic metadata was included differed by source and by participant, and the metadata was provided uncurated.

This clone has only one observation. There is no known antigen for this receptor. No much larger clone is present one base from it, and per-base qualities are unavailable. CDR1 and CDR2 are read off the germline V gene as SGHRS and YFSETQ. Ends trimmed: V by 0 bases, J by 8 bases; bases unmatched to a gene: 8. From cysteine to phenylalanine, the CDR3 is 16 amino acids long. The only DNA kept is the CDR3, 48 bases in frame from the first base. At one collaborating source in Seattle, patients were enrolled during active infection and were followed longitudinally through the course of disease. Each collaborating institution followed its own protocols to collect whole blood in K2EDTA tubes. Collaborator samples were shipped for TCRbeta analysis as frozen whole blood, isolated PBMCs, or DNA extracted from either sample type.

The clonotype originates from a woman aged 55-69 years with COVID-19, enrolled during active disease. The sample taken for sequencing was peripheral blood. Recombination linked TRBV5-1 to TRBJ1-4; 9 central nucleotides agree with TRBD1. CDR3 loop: CASSLATGGAKEKLFF. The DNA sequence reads TGCGCCAGCAGCTTGGCCACAGGGGGCGCAAAGGAAAAACTGTTTTTT. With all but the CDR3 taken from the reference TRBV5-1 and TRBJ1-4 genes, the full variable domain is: KAGVTQTPRYLIKTRGQQVTLSCSPISGHRSVSWYQQTPGQGLQFLFEYFSETQRNKGNFPGRFSGRQFSNSRSEMNVSTLELGDSALYLCASSLATGGAKEKLFFGSGTQLSVL.